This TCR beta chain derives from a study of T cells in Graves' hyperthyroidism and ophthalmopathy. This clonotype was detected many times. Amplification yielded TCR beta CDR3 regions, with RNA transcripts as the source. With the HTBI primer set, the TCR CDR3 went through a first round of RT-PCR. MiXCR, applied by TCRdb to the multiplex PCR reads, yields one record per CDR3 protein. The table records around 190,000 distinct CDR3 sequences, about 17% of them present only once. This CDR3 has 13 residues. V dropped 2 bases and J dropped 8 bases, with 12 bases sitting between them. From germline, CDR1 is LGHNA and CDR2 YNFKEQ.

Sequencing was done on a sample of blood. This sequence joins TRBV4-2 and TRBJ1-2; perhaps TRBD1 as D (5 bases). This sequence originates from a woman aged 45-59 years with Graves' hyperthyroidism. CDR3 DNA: TGTGCCAGCAGCCAAAGGGACCGCCTCGGCTACACCTTC. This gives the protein CASSQRDRLGYTF.